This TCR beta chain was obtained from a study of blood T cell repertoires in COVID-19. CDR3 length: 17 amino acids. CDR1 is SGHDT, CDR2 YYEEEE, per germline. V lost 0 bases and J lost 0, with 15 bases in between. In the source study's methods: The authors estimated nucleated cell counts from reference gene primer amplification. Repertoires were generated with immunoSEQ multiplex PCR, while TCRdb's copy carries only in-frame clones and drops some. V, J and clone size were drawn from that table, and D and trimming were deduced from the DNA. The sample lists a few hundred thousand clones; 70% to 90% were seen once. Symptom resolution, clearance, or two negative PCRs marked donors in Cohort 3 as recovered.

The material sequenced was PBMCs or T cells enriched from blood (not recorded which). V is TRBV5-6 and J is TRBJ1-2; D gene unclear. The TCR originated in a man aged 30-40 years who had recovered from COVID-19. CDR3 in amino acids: CASSLVVAGSANYGYTF. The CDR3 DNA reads TGTGCCAGCAGCTTGGTAGTTGCGGGATCAGCTAACTATGGCTACACCTTC.